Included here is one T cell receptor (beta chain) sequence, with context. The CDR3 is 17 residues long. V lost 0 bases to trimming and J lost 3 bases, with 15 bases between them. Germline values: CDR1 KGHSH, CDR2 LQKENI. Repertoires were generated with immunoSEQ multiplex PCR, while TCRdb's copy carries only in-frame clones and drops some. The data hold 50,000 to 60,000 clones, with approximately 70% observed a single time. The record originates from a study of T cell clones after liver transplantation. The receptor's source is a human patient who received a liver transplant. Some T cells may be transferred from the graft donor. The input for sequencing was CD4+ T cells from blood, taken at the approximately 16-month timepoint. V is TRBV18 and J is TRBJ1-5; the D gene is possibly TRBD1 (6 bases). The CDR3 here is CASSPPAGAEDNQPQHF. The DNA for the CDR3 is TGTGCCAGCTCACCACCGGCAGGGGCGGAGGACAATCAGCCCCAGCATTTT.